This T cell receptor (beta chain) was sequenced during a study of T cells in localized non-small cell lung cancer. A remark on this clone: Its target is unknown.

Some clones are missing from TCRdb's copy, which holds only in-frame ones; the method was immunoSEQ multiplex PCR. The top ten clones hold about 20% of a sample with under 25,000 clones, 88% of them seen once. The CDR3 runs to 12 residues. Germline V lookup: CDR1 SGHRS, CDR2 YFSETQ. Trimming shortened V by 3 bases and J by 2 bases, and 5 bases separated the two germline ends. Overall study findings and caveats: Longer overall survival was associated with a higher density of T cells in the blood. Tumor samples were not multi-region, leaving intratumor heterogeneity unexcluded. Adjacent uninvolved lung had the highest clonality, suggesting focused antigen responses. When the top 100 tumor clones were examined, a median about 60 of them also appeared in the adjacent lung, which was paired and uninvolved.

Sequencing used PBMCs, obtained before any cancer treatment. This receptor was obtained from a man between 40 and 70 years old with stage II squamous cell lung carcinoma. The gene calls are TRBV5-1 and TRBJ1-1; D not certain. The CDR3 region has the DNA TGCGCCAGCAGCTACTTAAACACTGAAGCTTTCTTT. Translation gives CASSYLNTEAFF.